The 9 T cell receptor beta chains reported below all come from one sample, sequenced in a study of patients and donors after allogeneic stem cell transplantation. Each CDR3 protein gets one entry after TCRdb re-called the RT-PCR reads with MiXCR. The sample lists some 960,000 distinct CDR3 sequences, under 20% occurring once. Sequencing was performed on blood, either unsorted or a sorted T cell fraction (not recorded which). These receptors originate from a human donor who was either an allogeneic HSCT recipient or a stem cell or donor lymphocyte infusion donor (not recorded which). It is not recorded whose cells these are; they may come from a transplant donor.

This clonotype has a handful of counts. V usage is TRBV9 and J usage is TRBJ2-6; D unresolved. V gave up 0 bases and J gave up 3 bases, with 7 bases separating them. Per germline, CDR1 SGDLS and CDR2 YYNGEE. The CDR3 has 15 amino acids. CDR3 sequence reads: CASSVGKDGANVLTF. CDR3 in DNA: TGTGCCAGCAGCGTAGGAAAGGATGGGGCCAACGTCCTGACTTTC.

This clonotype was picked up a small number of times. The rearrangement links TRBV24-1 to TRBJ2-2, with D tentatively TRBD1 (6 bases). CDR1 and CDR2 (germline): KGHDR, SFDVKD. CDR3 length: 12 residues. V was shortened by 8 bases and J by 6 bases, with 9 bases between the two germline ends. The CDR3 DNA reads as TGTGCCACCAACAAGGGGGCCGGGGAGCTGTTTTTT. Translating gives CATNKGAGELFF.

This clonotype was seen a few times. The chain combines TRBV5-1 with TRBJ2-1; 9 bases align to TRBD1. This CDR3 has 16 residues. Germline V gene sequence: CDR1 SGHRS, CDR2 YFSETQ. Losses at the gene ends were 2 bases for V and 2 bases for J; bases not matched to a gene: 5. The CDR3 DNA is TGCGCCAGCAGCTTAGGCGGGACAGGGACCTACAATGAGCAGTTCTTC. Amino acids: CASSLGGTGTYNEQFF.

This clonotype turned up a few times. The chain is built from TRBV5-6 and TRBJ2-1; D gene unclear. Per the germline V gene, CDR1 is SGHDT and CDR2 is YYEEEE. This CDR3 comprises 13 residues. V was cut by 4 bases and J by 2 bases, with 7 bases left in between. The CDR3 spells CASSRGPYNEQFF. The CDR3, as DNA: TGTGCCAGCAGCCGAGGACCCTACAATGAGCAGTTCTTC.

The chain links TRBV29-1 to TRBJ1-4; no clear D. This CDR3 contains 16 residues. Germline CDR1 reads SQVTM; CDR2 reads ANQGSEA. Trimming pared 4 bases from V and 8 bases from J, leaving 23 bases between. The CDR3 DNA reads as TGCAGCGTTGTAGGCCCCACCAAAGAACAACGAGAAAAACTGTTTTTT. This sequence encodes CSVVGPTKEQREKLFF.

Only a few counts were recorded for this clonotype. V gene TRBV12-3 or TRBV12-4 combines with J gene TRBJ2-7; 7 bases line up with TRBD1. V shed 6 bases, J shed 3 bases, and the junction held 8 bases outside the gene matches. The CDR3 consists of 14 residues. The CDR3 loop reads CASRRQGLGYEQYF. The CDR3 region has the DNA TGTGCCAGCAGGCGACAGGGTTTGGGCTACGAGCAGTACTTC.

This clonotype was counted only a few times. The V gene is TRBV5-1, the J gene TRBJ1-4, with 7 bases fitting TRBD1. Germline V gene sequence: CDR1 SGHRS, CDR2 YFSETQ. V lost 4 bases to trimming and J lost 8 bases; unmatched junction nucleotides: 14. This CDR3 spans 16 amino acids. Here the CDR3 reads CASSPHRGKVGEKLFF. The CDR3 nucleotides are TGCGCCAGCAGCCCTCACAGGGGAAAGGTCGGCGAAAAACTGTTTTTT.

This clonotype showed up just a few times. V usage is TRBV7-2 and J usage is TRBJ1-6; D is possibly TRBD1 (5 bases). There are 16 residues in the CDR3. V was shortened by 5 bases and J by 7 bases, with 18 bases between the two germline ends. Germline V CDR1 and CDR2: SGHTA, FQGNSA. The CDR3 region is CASSTRRQGNNSPLHF. The CDR3 coding sequence is TGTGCCAGCAGCACCCGGCGGCAGGGTAACAATTCACCCCTCCACTTT.

There are a few counts of this clonotype. J is TRBJ1-1 and V is TRBV6-5, with D maybe TRBD1 (6 bases). The CDR3 contains 15 residues. The germline V gene has CDR1 MNHEY and CDR2 SVGAGI. Trimming pared 0 bases from V and 4 bases from J, leaving 12 bases between. CDR3 DNA: TGTGCCAGCAGTTACTCGACAGGCTATGGCACTGAAGCTTTCTTT. It is translated as CASSYSTGYGTEAFF.